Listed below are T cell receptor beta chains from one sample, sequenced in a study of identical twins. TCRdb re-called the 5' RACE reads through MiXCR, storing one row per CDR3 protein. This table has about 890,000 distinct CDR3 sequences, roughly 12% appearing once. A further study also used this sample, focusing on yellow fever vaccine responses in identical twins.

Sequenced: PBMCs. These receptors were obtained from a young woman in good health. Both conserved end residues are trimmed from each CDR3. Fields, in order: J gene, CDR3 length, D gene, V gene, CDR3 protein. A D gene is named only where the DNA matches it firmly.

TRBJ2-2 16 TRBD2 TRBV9 ASSVSGTSGGFTGELF
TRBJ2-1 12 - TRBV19 ASTRDTRINEQF
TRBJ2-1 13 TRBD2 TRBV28 ASSLGLVSYNEQF
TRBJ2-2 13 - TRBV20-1 SARRLGGPPGELF
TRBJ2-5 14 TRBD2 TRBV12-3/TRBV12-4 ASSPSGLALQETQY
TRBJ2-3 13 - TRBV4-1 ASSQWAGPGGTQY
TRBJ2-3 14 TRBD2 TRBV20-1 SARAASGSNTDTQY
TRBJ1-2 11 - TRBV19 ASSIAQNYGYT
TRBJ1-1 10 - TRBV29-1 SACQEVTEAF
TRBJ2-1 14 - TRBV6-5 ASSYSGPGPWNEQF
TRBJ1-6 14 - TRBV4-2 ASSQATGMYNSPLH
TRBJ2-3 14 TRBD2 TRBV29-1 SVVPFGSGATDTQY
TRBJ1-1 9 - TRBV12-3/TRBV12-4 ASDWNTEAF
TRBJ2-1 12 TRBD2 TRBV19 ASSTGGASDEQF
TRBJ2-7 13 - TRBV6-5 ASSYSIRASYEQY
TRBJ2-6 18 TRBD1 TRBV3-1 ASSQILTGGRVTGANVLT
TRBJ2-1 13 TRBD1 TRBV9 ASSVLGTGSDEQF
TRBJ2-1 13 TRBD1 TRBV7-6 ASSLTGTGEDEQF
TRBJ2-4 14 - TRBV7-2 ASSLIGQGNKNIQY